This note documents a single T cell receptor beta chain sequence. Germline CDR1 and CDR2: MNHEY and SMNVEV (reference sequence). J lost 3 bases, V lost 6 bases, and 7 bases had no gene match. This CDR3 spans 15 amino acids. These data are taken from a study of T cell changes during pregnancy in multiple sclerosis. Only in-frame clones appear in the TCRdb table, and some are missing; sequencing was by immunoSEQ multiplex PCR. The sample yields 45,000 to 50,000 clones, approximately 94% seen once. The source is a female donor with multiple sclerosis, enrolled in a pregnancy study. V gene TRBV27 combines with J gene TRBJ2-7, with TRBD2 identical over 11 bases. The sample here was CD8+ T cells from peripheral blood mononuclear cells, taken in the first trimester of pregnancy. The CDR3 loop reads CASSTTSGVFYEQYF. CDR3 in DNA: TGTGCCAGCAGCACGACTAGCGGGGTCTTCTACGAGCAGTACTTC.